This TCR beta chain came from a study of shared clonotypes between healthy human individuals. Profiled with immunoSEQ multiplex PCR; TCRdb holds only in-frame clones, not every one. Seen here are approximately 180,000 clones, 90% to 95% observed once, and the top ten hold 0.067%. Study-level points and caveats: Larger richness was generally estimated for naive than memory subsets. Incompleteness in sorted-subset sequencing, despite large depth, was shown by rarefaction.

Germline loops: CDR1 SGHNT, CDR2 YYREEE (reference sequence). The CDR3 runs to 12 residues. V lost 3 bases, J lost 10 bases, and 13 bases lay in between. In the case of this clone: Its antigen is currently unknown.

The sequence was obtained from a woman aged 25 to 39 in good health. Sequenced material: naive CD4+ T cells sorted from blood. The subset: CD45RA+ positively selected. V usage is TRBV5-4 and J usage is TRBJ1-1; D remains ambiguous. CDR3 nucleotides: TGTGCCAGCAGCTCCCAAGATTCAAGAGCTTTCTTT. It specifies CASSSQDSRAFF. The entire variable domain, with the rest obtained from reference TRBV5-4 and TRBJ1-1, is as follows: ETGVTQSPTHLIKTRGQQVTLRCSSQSGHNTVSWYQQALGQGPQFIFQYYREEENGRGNFPPRFSGLQFPNYSSELNVNALELDDSALYLCASSSQDSRAFFGQGTRLTVV.